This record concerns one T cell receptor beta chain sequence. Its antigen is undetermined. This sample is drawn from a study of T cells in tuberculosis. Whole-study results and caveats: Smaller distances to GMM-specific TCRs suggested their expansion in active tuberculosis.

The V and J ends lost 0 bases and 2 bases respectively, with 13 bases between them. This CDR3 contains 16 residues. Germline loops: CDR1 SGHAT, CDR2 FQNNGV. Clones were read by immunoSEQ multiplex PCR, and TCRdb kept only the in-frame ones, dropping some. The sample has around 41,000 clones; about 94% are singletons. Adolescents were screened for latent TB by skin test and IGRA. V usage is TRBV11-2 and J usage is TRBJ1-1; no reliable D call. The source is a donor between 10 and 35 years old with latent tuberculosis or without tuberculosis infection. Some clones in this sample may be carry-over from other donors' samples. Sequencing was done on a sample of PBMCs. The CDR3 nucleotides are TGTGCCAGCAGCTTAGAGGAGCTTGTCAGAAACACTGAAGCTTTCTTT. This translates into CASSLEELVRNTEAFF.